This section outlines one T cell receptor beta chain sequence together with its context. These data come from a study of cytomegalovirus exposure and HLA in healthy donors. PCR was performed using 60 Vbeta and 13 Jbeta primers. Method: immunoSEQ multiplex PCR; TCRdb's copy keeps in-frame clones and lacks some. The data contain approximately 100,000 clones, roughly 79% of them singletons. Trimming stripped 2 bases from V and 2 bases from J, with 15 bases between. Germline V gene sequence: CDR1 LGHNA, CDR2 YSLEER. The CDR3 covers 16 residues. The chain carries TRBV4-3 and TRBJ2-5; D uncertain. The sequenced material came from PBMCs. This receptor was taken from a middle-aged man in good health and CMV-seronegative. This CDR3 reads CASSQIFGEQQETQYF. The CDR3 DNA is TGCGCCAGCAGCCAAATTTTCGGAGAGCAACAAGAGACCCAGTACTTC.